A single sample gave rise to the 25 T cell receptor beta chains below, sequenced in a study of OX40 agonist ivuxolimab in advanced cancers. TCRdb's copy holds only in-frame clones and misses some; the assay was immunoSEQ multiplex PCR. The data show 55,000 to 80,000 clones, about 91% seen once. Material: CD4+ or CD8+ T cells sorted from blood, obtained in a trial of the OX40 agonist ivuxolimab. The receptor set was obtained from an adult with an advanced solid tumor such as melanoma, head and neck, liver or kidney cancer.

The chain links TRBV27 to TRBJ2-5; D not resolved. The DNA matches TRBJ2-7 better at its end, which makes the J call doubtful. CDR1 is MNHEY, CDR2 SMNVEV, per germline (reference sequence). The CDR3 contains 13 residues. Here the CDR3 DNA reads TGTGCCAGCAGTTTATCGATCACCTACGAGCAGTACTTC. The encoded protein is CASSLSITYEQYF.

The chain couples TRBV28 to TRBJ2-7, with 7 positions matching TRBD1. This CDR3 has 16 residues. CDR1 MDHEN and CDR2 SYDVKM come from the germline V gene. The junction had 10 bases not matched to a gene; V was cut back by 5 bases and J by 0 bases. CDR3 in DNA: TGTGCCAGCAGTGGTTCTTGGGACAGATCCTCCTACGAGCAGTACTTC. Amino acid sequence: CASSGSWDRSSYEQYF. The complete variable domain, with remaining parts taken from reference TRBV28 and TRBJ2-7, reads DVKVTQSSRYLVKRTGEKVFLECVQDMDHENMFWYRQDPGLGLRLIYFSYDVKMKEKGDIPEGYSVSREKKERFSLILESASTNQTSMYLCASSGSWDRSSYEQYFGPGTRLTVT.

In regard to this clone: This sample also contains other DNA sequences that code for the same CDR3. The chain joins TRBV6-1 to TRBJ2-7; no definite D call. Germline V gene data show CDR1 as MNHNS and CDR2 as SASEGT. Trimming pared 6 bases from V and 0 bases from J, leaving 9 bases between. CDR3 size: 13 residues. The CDR3 region has the DNA TGTGCCAGCAGACTTCCAAGCTCCTACGAGCAGTACTTC. This encodes CASRLPSSYEQYF.

This clone was seen a few times. The chain couples TRBV11-2 to TRBJ1-2; possible D gene TRBD1, 6 bases. This CDR3 is built from 17 residues. V lost 0 bases and J 3 bases, leaving 17 bases between the germline ends. Germline-derived CDR1 and CDR2 are SGHAT and FQNNGV. The CDR3 DNA reads TGTGCCAGCAGCTTAGATGGCGGGGGATGGGGGCACTATGGCTACACCTTC. It specifies CASSLDGGGWGHYGYTF.

The chain has TRBV7-3 and TRBJ2-3, with a tentative D call TRBD2 (6 bases). The ends were cut back, 4 bases at V and 2 bases at J, with 13 bases in the middle. The germline V gene has CDR1 SGHTA and CDR2 FQGTGA. The CDR3 is 15 residues long. This CDR3 is CASSSSGGITDTQYF. In nucleotides, the CDR3 is TGTGCCAGCAGCTCCTCCGGAGGGATCACAGATACGCAGTATTTT.

The rearrangement links TRBV5-5 to TRBJ1-4; 9 nucleotides agree with TRBD1. Trimming cost V 0 bases and J 10 bases; bases outside gene matches: 10. Germline V gives CDR1 SGHKS, CDR2 YYEKEE (reference sequence). The CDR3 runs 16 residues. The CDR3 DNA follows: TGTGCCAGCAGCTTGGGACCGGGACAGGGAGGAGTAAAACTGTTTTTT. This encodes CASSLGPGQGGVKLFF.

The chain employs TRBV2 and TRBJ1-2; TRBD1 is a possible D gene (5 bases). This CDR3 is built from 14 residues. Trimming took off 7 bases at V and 6 bases at J, with 18 bases between the two ends. CDR1 is SNHLY, CDR2 FYNNEI, per germline. CDR3 nucleotides: TGTGCCAGCATTGGGTACACAGGATTTGATGGCTACACCTTC. Protein: CASIGYTGFDGYTF.

The chain uses TRBV7-6 and TRBJ2-5; D is perhaps TRBD1 (5 bases). Germline-derived CDR1 and CDR2 are SGHVS and FNYEAQ. The ends were cut back, 5 bases at V and 5 bases at J, with 18 bases in the middle. The CDR3 is 15 residues long. DNA for the CDR3: TGTGCCAGCAGCCCTGGGGCCTTGGGGCAGGAGACCCAGTACTTC. This codes for CASSPGALGQETQYF.

This sequence joins TRBV2 and TRBJ2-5; perhaps TRBD2 as D (6 bases). The CDR3 contains 14 residues. The ends were cut back, 3 bases at V and 2 bases at J, with 10 bases in the middle. Germline V gene data show CDR1 as SNHLY and CDR2 as FYNNEI. The CDR3 reads CASSDLGGQETQYF. CDR3 nucleotide sequence: TGTGCCAGCAGTGACCTGGGGGGACAAGAGACCCAGTACTTC.

The rearrangement joins TRBV2 to TRBJ2-1; TRBD2 matches at 10 bases. J lost 4 bases, V lost 6 bases, and 6 bases had no gene match. This CDR3 is 15 amino acids long. Germline CDR1 and CDR2: SNHLY and FYNNEI. CDR3 in DNA: TGTGCCAGCAGGGATAGCGGGGGGTCGTACAATGAGCAGTTCTTC. Its protein is CASRDSGGSYNEQFF.

The chain combines TRBV11-2 with TRBJ1-2, with 8 bases aligning to TRBD1. V shed 4 bases and J 5 bases; nucleotides not matched to a gene: 6. The germline gives CDR1 SGHAT, CDR2 FQNNGV. The CDR3 length is 14 residues. CDR3 nucleotides: TGTGCCAGCAGCTACGACAGGGGTTTTTATGGCTACACCTTC. It is translated as CASSYDRGFYGYTF.

The chain employs TRBV27 and TRBJ2-5, with 11 bases that match TRBD1. This CDR3 is built from 14 residues. The V gene's germline CDR1 is MNHEY and CDR2 SMNVEV (reference sequence). J was trimmed by 5 bases and V by 5 bases; bases with no gene match: 4. In nucleotides, the CDR3 is TGTGCCAGCAGTCGGGGACAGGGGGTGGAGACCCAGTACTTC. Amino acid sequence: CASSRGQGVETQYF.

The rearrangement uses TRBV4-1 and TRBJ2-7, with 7 bases lining up with TRBD2. CDR1 MGHRA and CDR2 YSYEKL come from the germline V gene. This CDR3 region has 13 residues. V lost 1 base and J lost 6; bases outside the gene matches: 3. For the CDR3, the DNA is TGCGCCAGCAGCCAAGGACTAGCTGCCGAGCAGTACTTC. This sequence encodes CASSQGLAAEQYF.

This clone was observed a single time. The V call is TRBV7-9, the J call TRBJ1-4; tentatively, D is TRBD1 (6 bases). The germline V and J ends were trimmed by 5 bases and 8 bases, with 21 bases remaining between them. CDR1 SEHNR and CDR2 FQNEAQ come from the germline V gene (reference sequence). The CDR3 contains 16 residues. The CDR3 DNA follows: TGTGCCAGCAGCATACCACCCGGGACACTCAAGGAAAAACTGTTTTTT. This codes for CASSIPPGTLKEKLFF.

This clone was recorded once. The V and J genes are TRBV11-3 and TRBJ2-4; possible D gene TRBD2, 5 bases. The CDR3 runs to 13 residues. Germline V gene data show CDR1 as SGHNT and CDR2 as YENEEA. V was pared by 3 bases and J by 9 bases, with 12 bases between. The CDR3 nucleotides are TGTGCCAGCAGCTTTTTGGGAAGCGGCATTCAGTACTTC. Translating gives CASSFLGSGIQYF.

The chain carries TRBV27 and TRBJ2-5; 13 bases align to TRBD2. The ends lost 9 bases at V and 0 bases at J; junction bases unmatched: 10. This CDR3 is built from 17 residues. CDR1 is MNHEY, CDR2 SMNVEV, per germline (reference sequence). The CDR3 is CASSGLAGAGYQETQYF. The CDR3 nucleotides are TGTGCCAGTTCCGGACTAGCGGGAGCGGGGTACCAAGAGACCCAGTACTTC.

V gene TRBV5-1 combines with J gene TRBJ1-1, with D hard to call. Germline V lookup: CDR1 SGHRS, CDR2 YFSETQ. Trimming took 0 bases from V and 6 from J, leaving 15 bases between them. CDR3 length: 15 amino acids. CDR3 amino acids: CASSLDGRSKSEAFF. The DNA of the CDR3 is TGCGCCAGCAGCTTGGATGGGCGGAGTAAATCTGAAGCTTTCTTT.

This clone is a singleton in its sample. The CDR3 nucleotides are TGCGCCAGCAGCTTGGGGGGCGCTCACTACGAGCAGTACTTC. Its protein is CASSLGGAHYEQYF. This chain links TRBV5-1 with TRBJ2-7; a possible D gene is TRBD1 (5 bases). Germline CDR1 reads SGHRS; CDR2 reads YFSETQ. The CDR3 runs to 14 residues. V gave up 0 bases and J gave up 3 bases, with 10 bases separating them. The complete variable domain, with remaining parts taken from reference TRBV5-1 and TRBJ2-7, reads KAGVTQTPRYLIKTRGQQVTLSCSPISGHRSVSWYQQTPGQGLQFLFEYFSETQRNKGNFPGRFSGRQFSNSRSEMNVSTLELGDSALYLCASSLGGAHYEQYFGPGTRLTVT.

This clone was counted a few times. This sequence joins TRBV5-1 and TRBJ2-7; 8 nucleotides agree with TRBD2. The ends lost 3 bases at V and 3 bases at J; junction bases unmatched: 5. Germline V CDR1 and CDR2: SGHRS, YFSETQ. The CDR3 totals 14 residues. Written as DNA, the CDR3 is TGCGCCAGCAGCTATAGCGGGACCCTCTACGAGCAGTACTTC. Amino acid sequence: CASSYSGTLYEQYF.

This rearrangement joins TRBV5-1 to TRBJ2-7; D unclear. Trimming cost V 0 bases and J 2 bases, with 18 bases left between them. CDR1 SGHRS and CDR2 YFSETQ come from the germline V gene. The CDR3 is 17 residues long. The CDR3 protein is CASSLARFGSVPYEQYF. CDR3 sequence (DNA): TGCGCCAGCAGCTTGGCCCGCTTTGGGTCCGTCCCCTACGAGCAGTACTTC. The full variable domain, rest sourced from reference TRBV5-1 and TRBJ2-7, is KAGVTQTPRYLIKTRGQQVTLSCSPISGHRSVSWYQQTPGQGLQFLFEYFSETQRNKGNFPGRFSGRQFSNSRSEMNVSTLELGDSALYLCASSLARFGSVPYEQYFGPGTRLTVT.

The count of this clone is one. V and J are TRBV10-3 and TRBJ1-2; tentatively, D is TRBD1 (6 bases). CDR1 is ENHRY, CDR2 SYGVKD, per germline. CDR3 length equals 13 residues. V was pared by 2 bases and J by 5 bases, with 9 bases between. Here the CDR3 DNA reads TGTGCCATCAGTGAGCGGAGGGGGTATGGCTACACCTTC. It specifies CAISERRGYGYTF.

V usage is TRBV9 and J usage is TRBJ1-2; TRBD1 agrees at 7 bases. Germline CDR1 is SGDLS and CDR2 is YYNGEE. The V and J ends lost 0 bases and 6 bases, in that order; junction bases with no gene match: 5. The CDR3 loop spans 14 amino acids. DNA of the CDR3: TGTGCCAGCAGCGTAGTACCAGGGGGGCATGGCTACACCTTC. Translated, it gives CASSVVPGGHGYTF.

The chain couples TRBV28 to TRBJ2-5, with D possibly matching TRBD2 (6 bases). Germline V gives CDR1 MDHEN, CDR2 SYDVKM. Between the trimmed V and J ends, which lost 6 bases and 1 base, there was a span of 12 bases. The length of the CDR3 is 14 residues. DNA of the CDR3: TGTGCCAGCAGGGGAGGAGGATTCCAAGAGACCCAGTACTTC. Protein product: CASRGGGFQETQYF. Full variable domain (remainder filled in from reference TRBV28 and TRBJ2-5): DVKVTQSSRYLVKRTGEKVFLECVQDMDHENMFWYRQDPGLGLRLIYFSYDVKMKEKGDIPEGYSVSREKKERFSLILESASTNQTSMYLCASRGGGFQETQYFGPGTRLLVL.

The rearrangement joins TRBV2 to TRBJ1-6; tentatively, D is TRBD1 (5 bases). Germline V gene sequence: CDR1 SNHLY, CDR2 FYNNEI. Trimming took 8 bases from V and 10 from J, leaving 15 bases between them. This CDR3 region has 13 residues. The CDR3 DNA reads TGTGCCAGCTTCAGGGACGGCGGCTCACCCCTCCACTTT. This encodes CASFRDGGSPLHF.

CDR3 DNA: TGTGCCAGCAGCCCTCAGACAGGAGGTGCTTACAATGAGCAGTTCTTC. Translation: CASSPQTGGAYNEQFF. The V and J genes are TRBV13 and TRBJ2-1; possibly TRBD1 for D (6 bases). Germline loops: CDR1 PRHDT, CDR2 FYEKMQ (reference sequence). CDR3 length equals 16 residues. V lost 5 bases and J 4 bases, leaving 18 bases between the germline ends.